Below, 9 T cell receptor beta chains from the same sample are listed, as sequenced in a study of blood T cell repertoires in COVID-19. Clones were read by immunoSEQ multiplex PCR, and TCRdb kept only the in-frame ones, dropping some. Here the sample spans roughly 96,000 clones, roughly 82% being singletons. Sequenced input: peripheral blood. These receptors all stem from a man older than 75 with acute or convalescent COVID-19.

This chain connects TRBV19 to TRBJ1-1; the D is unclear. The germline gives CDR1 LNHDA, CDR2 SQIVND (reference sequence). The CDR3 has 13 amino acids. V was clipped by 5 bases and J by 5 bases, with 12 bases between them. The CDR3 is CASSPGWRTEAFF. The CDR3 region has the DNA TGTGCCAGTAGTCCCGGCTGGAGAACTGAAGCTTTCTTT.

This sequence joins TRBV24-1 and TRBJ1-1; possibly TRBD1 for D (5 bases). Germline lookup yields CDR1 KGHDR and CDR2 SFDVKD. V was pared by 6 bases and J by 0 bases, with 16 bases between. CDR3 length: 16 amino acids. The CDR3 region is CATSPSGGGLNTEAFF. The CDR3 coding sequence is TGTGCCACCAGTCCGAGCGGGGGGGGTTTGAACACTGAAGCTTTCTTT.

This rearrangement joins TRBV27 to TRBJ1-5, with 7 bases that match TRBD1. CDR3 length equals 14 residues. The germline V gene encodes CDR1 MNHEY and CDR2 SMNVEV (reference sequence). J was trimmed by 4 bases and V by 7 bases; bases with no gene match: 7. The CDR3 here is CASTGDRRNQPQHF. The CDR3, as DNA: TGTGCCAGCACCGGGGACAGACGGAATCAGCCCCAGCATTTT.

CDR3 nucleotides: TGTGCCAGCAGGAGGGAACAGACGAACTATGGCTACACCTTC. This encodes CASRREQTNYGYTF. The chain has TRBV2 and TRBJ1-2; the D is unclear. The CDR3 sequence is 14 residues long. Looked up from germline, CDR1 is SNHLY and CDR2 is FYNNEI. V lost 6 bases to trimming and J lost 2 bases, with 13 bases between them.

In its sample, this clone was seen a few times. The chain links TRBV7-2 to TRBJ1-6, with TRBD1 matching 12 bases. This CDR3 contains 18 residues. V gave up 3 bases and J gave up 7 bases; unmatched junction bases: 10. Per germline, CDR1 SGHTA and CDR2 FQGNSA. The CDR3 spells CASSLETGQGARNSPLHF. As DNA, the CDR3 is TGTGCCAGCAGCTTGGAGACGGGACAGGGGGCGCGGAATTCACCCCTCCACTTT.

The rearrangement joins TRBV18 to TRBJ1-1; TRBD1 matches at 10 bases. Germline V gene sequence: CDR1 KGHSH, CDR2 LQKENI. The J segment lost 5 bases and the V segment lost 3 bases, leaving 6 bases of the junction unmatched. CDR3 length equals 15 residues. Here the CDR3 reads CASSPPGQGSTEAFF. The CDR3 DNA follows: TGTGCCAGCTCACCTCCGGGACAGGGGAGTACTGAAGCTTTCTTT. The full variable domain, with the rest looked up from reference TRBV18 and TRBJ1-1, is NAGVMQNPRHLVRRRGQEARLRCSPMKGHSHVYWYRQLPEEGLKFMVYLQKENIIDESGMPKERFSAEFPKEGPSILRIQQVVRGDSAAYFCASSPPGQGSTEAFFGQGTRLTVV.

The CDR3 spells CASSSTSVSQFF. CDR3 nucleotide sequence: TGTGCCAGTAGTTCCACCAGCGTTTCGCAGTTCTTC. The rearrangement joins TRBV19 to TRBJ2-1; D is unclear. The CDR3 consists of 12 residues. The V end was cut by 5 bases, the J end by 12 bases, with 14 bases between. Germline CDR1 and CDR2: LNHDA and SQIVND (reference sequence).

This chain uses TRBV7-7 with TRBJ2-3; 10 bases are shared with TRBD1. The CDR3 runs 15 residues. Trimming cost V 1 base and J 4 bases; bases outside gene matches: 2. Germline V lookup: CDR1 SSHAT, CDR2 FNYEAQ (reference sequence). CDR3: CASSLGGTGADTQYF. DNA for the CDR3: TGTGCCAGCAGCTTAGGGGGGACAGGGGCAGATACGCAGTATTTT.

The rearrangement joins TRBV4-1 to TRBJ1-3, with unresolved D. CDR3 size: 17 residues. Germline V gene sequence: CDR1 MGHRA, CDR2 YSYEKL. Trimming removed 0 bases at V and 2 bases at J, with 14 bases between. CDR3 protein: CASSQDQVGGPGNTIYF. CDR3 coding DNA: TGCGCCAGCAGCCAAGATCAGGTCGGAGGGCCTGGAAACACCATATATTTT.